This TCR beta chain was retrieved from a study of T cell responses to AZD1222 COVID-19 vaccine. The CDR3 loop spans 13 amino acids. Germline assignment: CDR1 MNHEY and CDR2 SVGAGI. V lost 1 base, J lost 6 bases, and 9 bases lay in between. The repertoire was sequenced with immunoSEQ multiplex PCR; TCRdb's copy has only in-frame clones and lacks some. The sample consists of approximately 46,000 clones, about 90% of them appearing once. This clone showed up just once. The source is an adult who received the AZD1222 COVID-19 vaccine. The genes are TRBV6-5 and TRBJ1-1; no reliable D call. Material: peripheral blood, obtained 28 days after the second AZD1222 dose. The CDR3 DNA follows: TGTGCCAGCAGTTACTACCCGGGCGCTGAAGCTTTCTTT. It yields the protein CASSYYPGAEAFF.